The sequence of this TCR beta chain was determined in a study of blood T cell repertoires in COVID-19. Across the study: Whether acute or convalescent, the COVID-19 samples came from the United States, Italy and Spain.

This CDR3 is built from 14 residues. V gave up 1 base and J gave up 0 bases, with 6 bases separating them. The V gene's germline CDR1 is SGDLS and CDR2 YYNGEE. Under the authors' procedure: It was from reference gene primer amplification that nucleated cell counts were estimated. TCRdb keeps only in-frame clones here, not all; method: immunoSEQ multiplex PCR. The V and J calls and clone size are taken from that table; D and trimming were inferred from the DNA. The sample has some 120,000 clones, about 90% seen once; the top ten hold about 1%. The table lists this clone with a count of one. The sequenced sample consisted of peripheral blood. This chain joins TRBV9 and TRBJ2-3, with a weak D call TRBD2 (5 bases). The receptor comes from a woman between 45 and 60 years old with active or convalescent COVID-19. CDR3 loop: CASSVRTSTDTQYF. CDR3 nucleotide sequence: TGTGCCAGCAGCGTACGGACTAGCACAGATACGCAGTATTTT.